This TCR beta chain originates from a study of beta chain features in type 1 diabetes. The CDR3 loop spans 15 amino acids. CDR1 and CDR2 (germline): KGHSH, LQKENI. The V end was cut by 6 bases, the J end by 2 bases, with 17 bases between. Sequenced material consisted of expressed TCRB transcripts (all of the isolated RNA was reverse transcribed). The assay was immunoSEQ multiplex PCR, and TCRdb's table has in-frame clones only and misses some. The sample consists of 640,000 or so clones, roughly 13% of them appearing once. This clone was recorded a few times. Its antigen is unidentified. Regarding the study as a whole: All four CD4+ subsets from Type 1 diabetes patients carried moderately but significantly shorter TCRB CDR3s. Although PCR might favor shorter templates, it would do so equally in patients and controls.

The J gene is TRBJ2-7, the V gene TRBV18; the D gene is possibly TRBD2 (5 bases). This clonotype originated in a man aged 18 to 30 with type 1 diabetes. Sequenced material: naive CD4+ T cells from blood. The CDR3 region has the DNA TGTGCCAGCTCCCTGACCGCGGGCCTAACCTACGAGCAGTACTTC. This codes for CASSLTAGLTYEQYF.